The 18 T cell receptor beta chains listed next were all sequenced from one sample in a study of blood T cell repertoires in COVID-19. Repertoires were generated with immunoSEQ multiplex PCR, while TCRdb's copy carries only in-frame clones and drops some. The sample carries approximately 290,000 clones, around 88% recorded once. The material sequenced was peripheral blood. Receptors were obtained from a man aged 25 to 40 with acute or convalescent COVID-19.

The chain recombines TRBV1 with TRBJ2-2; whether TRBD2, the table's D call, matches the DNA was not checked. TRBV1 constitutes a pseudogene. This CDR3 is built from 16 residues. The CDR3 region has the DNA TGCACCAGCAGCTTACTACTAGCGGTGAACACCGGGGAGCTGTTTTTT. It encodes CTSSLLLAVNTGELFF.

The chain employs TRBV5-6 and TRBJ2-1; D unclear. Germline assignment: CDR1 SGHDT and CDR2 YYEEEE. V dropped 0 bases and J dropped 8 bases, with 12 bases sitting between them. The CDR3 is 14 residues long. The CDR3 bases are TGTGCCAGCAGCTTGGGCGTCCCTCAGGATGAGCAGTTCTTC. Translating it yields CASSLGVPQDEQFF.

The J gene is TRBJ2-5, the V gene TRBV9; TRBD2 aligns across 11 bases. Germline V gives CDR1 SGDLS, CDR2 YYNGEE. The CDR3 extends over 16 amino acids. The ends lost 3 bases at V and 2 bases at J; junction bases unmatched: 6. CDR3 protein: CASSAPLAGGQETQYF. CDR3 nucleotide sequence: TGTGCCAGCAGCGCGCCCTTAGCGGGGGGGCAAGAGACCCAGTACTTC.

This clone has more than one count but fewer than ten. This rearrangement joins TRBV7-2 to TRBJ2-1; 13 nucleotides line up with TRBD2. With 1 base clipped from V and 7 bases from J, the junction kept 4 bases outside the gene matches. Germline CDR1 is SGHTA and CDR2 is FQGNSA. The CDR3 consists of 16 residues. The CDR3 loop reads CASSLEGLAGKNEQFF. The DNA for the CDR3 is TGTGCCAGCAGCTTAGAGGGACTAGCGGGGAAAAATGAGCAGTTCTTC.

This rearrangement joins TRBV3-1 (or the pseudogene TRBV3-2) to TRBJ2-1; 7 bases fit TRBD1. Germline lookup yields CDR1 LGHDT and CDR2 YNNKEL (reference sequence). J was trimmed by 8 bases and V by 7 bases; bases with no gene match: 8. The CDR3 sequence is 13 residues long. The CDR3 nucleotides read TGTGCCAGCACCGGGACAGCCCTCGATGAGCAGTTCTTC. Amino acid sequence: CASTGTALDEQFF.

The V and J genes are TRBV25-1 and TRBJ1-6, with a possible D match to TRBD1 (5 bases). V lost 6 bases, J lost 6 bases, and 15 bases lay in between. The CDR3 has 15 amino acids. Germline lookup yields CDR1 MGHDK and CDR2 SYGVNS. The CDR3 region has the DNA TGTGCCAGCAGGACGGGCAGGGAACGTAATTCACCCCTCCACTTT. Protein sequence: CASRTGRERNSPLHF.

This rearrangement joins TRBV18 to TRBJ2-2; 7 positions agree with TRBD1. CDR1 is KGHSH, CDR2 LQKENI, per germline. V was pared by 3 bases and J by 0 bases, with 4 bases of the junction left unmatched. The CDR3 has 16 residues. CDR3 protein: CASSPQTGTNTGELFF. In DNA, the CDR3 is TGTGCCAGCTCACCTCAGACAGGGACGAACACCGGGGAGCTGTTTTTT.

The chain couples TRBV15 to TRBJ1-4; 7 nucleotides align to TRBD1. The CDR3 sequence is 14 residues long. V dropped 8 bases and J dropped 7; count of bases not matched to a gene: 10. The V gene's germline CDR1 is LNHNV and CDR2 YYDKDF (reference sequence). CDR3 loop: CATGNRGRVEKLFF. CDR3 DNA sequence: TGTGCCACCGGGAATAGGGGGCGCGTTGAAAAACTGTTTTTT.

V usage is TRBV18 and J usage is TRBJ2-1; no definite D call. Trimming removed 2 bases from V and 2 bases from J, with 10 bases in between. CDR3 length: 15 amino acids. Germline V gives CDR1 KGHSH, CDR2 LQKENI. The CDR3 nucleotides read TGTGCCAGCTCACCAGAGCACTCCGCCTACAATGAGCAGTTCTTC. It specifies CASSPEHSAYNEQFF.

The chain carries TRBV15 and TRBJ2-2; tentatively, D is TRBD2 (6 bases). The CDR3 has 18 residues. The germline gives CDR1 LNHNV, CDR2 YYDKDF (reference sequence). The V end lost 4 bases, the J end lost 7 bases, and 25 bases lay between the germline ends. This CDR3 is CATSIGPSGSQKSGELFF. The CDR3 coding sequence is TGTGCCACCAGCATCGGGCCCTCCGGGAGTCAGAAAAGCGGGGAGCTGTTTTTT.

The chain recombines TRBV5-4 with TRBJ2-1; TRBD1 matches 9 bases. The V gene's germline CDR1 is SGHNT and CDR2 YYREEE (reference sequence). The ends lost 4 bases at V and 10 bases at J; junction bases unmatched: 15. The CDR3 totals 16 residues. CDR3 residues: CASSQGGRTGEREQFF. CDR3 coding DNA: TGTGCCAGCAGCCAAGGGGGGAGGACAGGGGAGAGGGAGCAGTTCTTC.

The chain links TRBV7-8 to TRBJ2-5; 12 bases map to TRBD2. The CDR3 consists of 14 residues. J lost 5 bases, V lost 4 bases, and 2 bases had no gene match. Germline lookup yields CDR1 SGHVS and CDR2 FQNEAQ. CDR3 nucleotide sequence: TGTGCCAGCAGCTGGACTAGCGGGGCGGAGACCCAGTACTTC. It encodes CASSWTSGAETQYF. Variable domain in full (rest from reference TRBV7-8 and TRBJ2-5): GAGVSQSPRYKVAKRGQDVALRCDPISGHVSLFWYQQALGQGPEFLTYFQNEAQLDKSGLPSDRFFAERPEGSVSTLKIQRTQQEDSAVYLCASSWTSGAETQYFGPGTRLLVL.

The chain is built from TRBV3-1 (or the pseudogene TRBV3-2) and TRBJ2-5; possibly TRBD1 for D (6 bases). The CDR3 is 12 amino acids. The germline gives CDR1 LGHDT, CDR2 YNNKEL (reference sequence). Trimming took 3 bases from V and 13 from J, leaving 15 bases between them. The chain's CDR3 is CASSHQRDTRYF. In DNA, the CDR3 is TGTGCCAGCAGCCACCAACGGGACACCAGGTACTTC.

The rearrangement joins TRBV28 to TRBJ2-7, with 9 positions matching TRBD1. This CDR3 is built from 16 residues. J was trimmed by 0 bases and V by 6 bases; bases with no gene match: 9. Germline CDR1 reads MDHEN; CDR2 reads SYDVKM. Written as DNA, the CDR3 is TGTGCCAGCAGACCTTTACCGGGACAGGGCTCCTACGAGCAGTACTTC. As protein: CASRPLPGQGSYEQYF.

V and J are TRBV27 and TRBJ1-5; unclear D gene. V dropped 10 bases and J dropped 6 bases, with 13 bases sitting between them. This CDR3 is 12 amino acids long. Germline CDR1 and CDR2: MNHEY and SMNVEV (reference sequence). CDR3 region: CANKSRGQPQHF. The CDR3 DNA follows: TGTGCCAACAAAAGCCGGGGTCAGCCCCAGCATTTT.

CDR3 in DNA: TGTGCCAGCAGCCCACATGGGACAGTCGACGGCTACACCTTC. The encoded protein is CASSPHGTVDGYTF. J is TRBJ1-2 and V is TRBV3-1 (or the pseudogene TRBV3-2); 7 nucleotides line up with TRBD1. V lost 4 bases and J lost 8; bases outside the gene matches: 10. Germline assignment: CDR1 LGHDT and CDR2 YNNKEL (reference sequence). This CDR3 is 14 amino acids long.

This chain connects TRBV4-1 to TRBJ2-3; 8 bases are shared with TRBD2. The CDR3 length is 17 residues. The V segment lost 2 bases and the J segment 2 bases; nucleotides outside the gene matches: 9. Germline loops: CDR1 MGHRA, CDR2 YSYEKL. The chain's CDR3 is CASSQSSAGALTDTQYF. The CDR3 DNA sequence: TGCGCCAGCAGCCAATCCTCAGCGGGGGCCCTCACAGATACGCAGTATTTT.

Concerning this clone itself: This sample includes further DNA sequences coding for the same CDR3. This sequence joins TRBV28 and TRBJ1-5, with a possible D match to TRBD1 (5 bases). This CDR3 has 15 residues. Germline assignment: CDR1 MDHEN and CDR2 SYDVKM. V was shortened by 2 bases and J by 1 base, with 9 bases between the two germline ends. Here the CDR3 DNA reads TGTGCCAGCAGTTTACAGGGTGCCAGCAATCAGCCCCAGCATTTT. It translates to CASSLQGASNQPQHF. The complete variable domain, with remaining parts taken from reference TRBV28 and TRBJ1-5, reads DVKVTQSSRYLVKRTGEKVFLECVQDMDHENMFWYRQDPGLGLRLIYFSYDVKMKEKGDIPEGYSVSREKKERFSLILESASTNQTSMYLCASSLQGASNQPQHFGDGTRLSIL.